This T cell receptor beta chain was sequenced during a study of T-cell reconstitution after alpha-beta-depleted transplantation in children. Study-level points and caveats: Several hundred expanded graft clones reportedly supplied alpha-beta T cells about two months after transplant. One year post-transplant, T-cell counts and diversity were largely derived from T cells produced anew. Diversity of TCRbeta at day 60 was high in some patients, arising from surviving recipient T cells and thymic progenitors.

The sample holds many counts of this clonotype. Its antigen remains unknown. As it was prepared, the TCRbeta library received unique molecular identifiers. From the PCR reads, TCRdb called clonotypes with MiXCR, one entry per CDR3 protein. The repertoire consists of roughly 240,000 distinct CDR3 sequences, with around 7.8% occurring once and the leading ten covering approximately 6.3%. CDR3 size: 16 residues. Trimming shortened V by 5 bases and J by 0 bases, and 11 bases separated the two germline ends. CDR1 SGHVS and CDR2 FQNEAQ come from the germline V gene. This receptor was obtained from a male patient younger than 18 who had a stem cell transplant for acute lymphoblastic leukemia, so the T cells may come from the graft donor. The material sequenced was PBMCs, mostly from graft donor cells, taken 180 days after TCRalphabeta/CD19-depleted stem cell transplant. This chain joins TRBV7-8 and TRBJ2-6; D remains unclear. As DNA, the CDR3 is TGTGCCAGCAGCATCCCGCGGTTCTCTGGGGCCAACGTCCTGACTTTC. As protein: CASSIPRFSGANVLTF. The full variable domain, its missing parts supplied by reference TRBV7-8 and TRBJ2-6, is GAGVSQSPRYKVAKRGQDVALRCDPISGHVSLFWYQQALGQGPEFLTYFQNEAQLDKSGLPSDRFFAERPEGSVSTLKIQRTQQEDSAVYLCASSIPRFSGANVLTFGAGSRLTVL.